This T cell receptor (beta chain) stems from a study of cytomegalovirus exposure and HLA in healthy donors (dated by TCRdb to 2017 to 2019). General notes on the study: An earlier analysis of roughly 500 of the donors reported 276 Gb of sequence data and approximately 120 million unique TCR beta sequences obtained from about 170 million T cells. Donor age, sex, ethnicity and CMV serostatus were compiled alongside the repertoire data. Among the roughly 400 genotyped donors, around 79% belonged to the genetic ancestry cluster associated with self-reported Caucasian donors. To decide whether each TCR beta V gene segment behaved as functional or pseudogenic, an earlier analysis of over 500 of the donors relied on high-throughput TCR beta sequencing. In the later analysis, no new phenotypic data were used to find candidate immune exposures; instead, reliance was placed on TCR beta sequences and their occurrence across donors. Every repertoire in the discovery cohort had been generated on one and the same sequencing platform. HLA typing included class I and class II loci at four-digit resolution. Using immunosequencing, the study profiled T cell repertoires from approximately 700 subjects and related those repertoires to cytomegalovirus serostatus. The study combined high-throughput TCR immunosequencing, statistical association of individual TCRs with disease status, and machine learning to predict cytomegalovirus infection status. A later analysis re-analyzed previously published TCR beta repertoires from about 600 donors and added high-resolution HLA genotyping to study TCR occurrence patterns. The study was designed to test whether signatures of past pathogen exposure could be identified by cataloging public T cell receptors. On average, about 240,000 unique TCR beta nucleotide sequences were sequenced per donor among 300 to 500 genotyped donors of the cohort, with 15% to 20% of those sequences being non-productive. Roughly 300 gigabases of sequencing data and 70 million to 85 million unique TCR sequences were included in an early release covering several hundred HLA-typed donors. Typing coverage differed by locus: A, B, C, DRB1 and DQB1 were typed in roughly 620-640 donors, DQA1 in approximately 520, DPA1 in some 570, and DPB1 in around 440. In addition to the first cohort of 650 to 800 subjects, a separate validation cohort of under 150 different subjects was used. Four to six DR-DQ haplotypes were handled as single units for association and clustering, since linkage in the cohort was strong. In a later genetic analysis, genome-wide SNP genotypes for about three fifths of the roughly 670 donors were used, and that subset was treated as a discovery cohort. The paper's findings and limits, for the study overall: In a later genetic analysis, fewer N-insertions in productive TCRs were reported among donors in an Asian-associated ancestry cluster than the roughly 640-donor mean. Roughly uniform sequencing depth across donors was assumed in presence/absence analyses, although this assumption may not hold. Most TCR sequences were observed very rarely across donors, whereas some public TCRs were present in many individuals. A further reported finding was that TCR beta sequences accurately predicted the HLA-A and HLA-B alleles for most subjects in the first cohort. Because counts were too low, approximately 15 rarely observed V segments, including chromosome 9 orphons, were excluded from the earlier analysis of roughly 580 of the donors. According to the authors, the approach could potentially be generalized to other disease states and immunological phenotypes. In vitro tests confirmed that a few of the cytomegalovirus-associated TCR beta chains recognize cytomegalovirus antigens. In the study, about 150 TCR beta chains were listed as associated with cytomegalovirus. Because HLA typing was unavailable for some donors at each locus, only the typed subset was used in association tests. V-gene and J-gene trimming of TCR beta chains was associated with a missense DCLRE1C variant in a later genetic analysis, and the association was replicated in an independent cohort. Only TCR beta chains were sequenced in this cohort, and the absence of alpha or paired-chain data limited detectable features. For the cohort, immune exposure information was limited to CMV serostatus. A cluster of highly shared sequence variants was judged likely to represent a technical artifact of the sequencing pipeline. In an earlier analysis of some 540 of the donors, most TCR beta V segments appeared in productive rearrangements about 87% or about 30% of the time, broadly matching IMGT annotations. In both the original and validation cohorts, the classifier was reported to diagnose cytomegalovirus status with high specificity and sensitivity. A later analysis reported that several top co-occurrence clusters appeared linked to parvovirus B19, influenza, CMV and Epstein-Barr virus. In a later analysis, most CMV-associated TCR beta chains were found to appear HLA-restricted, with HLA associations seemingly driven largely by CMV exposure. In a later analysis, the rate of TCR association differed among HLA loci, with DRB1 alleles having the most associated TCRs and HLA-C alleles having the fewest. In a later analysis, HLA-associated TCR beta chains showed more clonal expansion and lower generation probabilities than non-associated chains that were equally common. When HLA alleles, especially DR and DQ, strongly co-occurred, attributing TCR associations to individual alleles was difficult. Specific HLA alleles were associated with more than 15,000 TCR beta sequences at a false discovery rate of 0.05 in a later analysis. Linkage disequilibrium might explain the correlated functional status among segregating V segments, but an unknown experimental factor could not be ruled out. Because the 87-base-pair reads could not distinguish some IMGT-functional V segments, including TRBV6-2 and TRBV6-3, those segments were excluded.

A note on this clone: The clone's antigen remains unknown. Nothing much larger sits one base from this clone, and base qualities are not available.

Receptors were amplified or captured by the immunoSEQ multiplex PCR assay. For the multiplex PCR, a mixture combining 60 forward primers for TCR Vbeta segments and 13 reverse primers for TCR Jbeta segments was used. The CDR3 region of rearranged TCR beta genes was amplified from genomic DNA with a multiplex PCR assay. The amplified TCR beta libraries were sequenced on the Illumina HiSeq System as 87-base-pair reads. As for how the authors treated the data: A later analysis tallied roughly 76 million unique TCR beta chains across the 700 or so repertoires, and some 10 million of those chains were shared by two or more donors. A nearest-neighbor algorithm error-corrected the raw reads and collapsed the reads into unique sequences, merging closely related sequences to remove PCR and sequencing errors. To assign V, D and J gene segments, CDR3 sequences were aligned to IMGT reference sequences. Each retained sequence needed at least a six-nucleotide match to both a V gene segment and a J gene segment. A rearrangement was called productive if the CDR3 had no stop codons and remained in frame with V and J, and every other rearrangement was called non-productive. CDR3 was defined by IMGT convention, running from the second conserved V-encoded cysteine to the conserved J-encoded phenylalanine. Sequences without an unambiguous match to a single V gene segment were excluded from the earlier analysis of 450 to 650 of the donors. In an earlier analysis of approximately 560 of the donors, a V segment was called functional when productive rearrangements were above 56.7%, and segregating when the standard deviation between donors exceeded 5%. To diagnose cytomegalovirus status from the catalog of TCR beta chain sequences, a statistical classification framework was built. In a later analysis, TCR nucleotide sequences were compared against IMGT/GENE-DB human TR gene sequences so that V and J genes could be assigned. The TCRdist pipeline was used in a later analysis to assign CDR3 sequences and most-parsimonious VDJ recombination scenarios. A later analysis defined each TCR beta chain by its CDR3 amino acid sequence plus V-gene family, and excluded reads lacking a unique V-gene family. As a way to deal with suspected cross-contamination and a sequencing artifact, a later analysis dropped hundreds of nucleotide sequences that were highly shared and had low generation probability. For each public chain, a later analysis derived a clonal expansion index from normalized ranks of inferred template counts within each repertoire. In a later analysis, generation probabilities were computed using a VDJ recombination model fitted to out-of-frame rearrangements, and the results were checked against IGoR. In a later analysis, TCR-TCR, TCR-HLA and TCR-CMV co-occurrence was scored with hypergeometric tests, and a repertoire-size bias correction was applied to TCR pairs. A later analysis estimated false discovery rates by permuting HLA or CMV assignments 20 times. In a later analysis, co-occurring TCRs were grouped using DBSCAN, with TCRdist sequence similarity added in when clustering inside HLA-allele-positive subsets. Co-occurrence clustering excluded repertoires with fewer than 30,000 or more than 120,000 public chains, plus five with anomalous nucleotide sharing. This immuneACCESS table, as held by TCRdb, lists in-frame sequences with V and J called but not all clones. Of the missing ones, under half trace to an unresolved V gene in checked studies; the others have no known cause. For V, J and clone size, that table is used; D and trimming come from the DNA. In this sample the table shows about 190,000 clones, 81% of which occur a single time. 3.5% to 4% of the sample belongs to the ten largest clones.

Trimming removed 5 bases from V and 4 bases from J; the gene matches leave 5 bases unexplained. Measured from the cysteine to the phenylalanine, the CDR3 is 15 residues long. Only the CDR3 part of the read is kept: 45 bases, read in frame from the first base. Taken from the germline V gene (reference sequence), the CDR1 and CDR2 loops are MNHEY and SMNVEV. The cohort consisted of hundreds of healthy bone marrow donors. At the time of sampling, all cohort members were nominally healthy, though unrecorded immune exposures were likely present. The donor was CMV seronegative and belonged to the group of roughly 330 seronegative cohort members. A peripheral blood sample was collected from each donor, and TCR beta sequencing was performed on peripheral blood mononuclear cells. The Qiagen DNeasy Blood Extraction Kit was used to extract genomic DNA from the blood cell samples.

The rearrangement combines TRBV27 with TRBJ1-6, with 7 bases aligning to TRBD1. Sequenced: PBMCs. The clonotype originates from a man aged 50 or older in good health and CMV-seronegative. The bases are TGTGCCAGCAGTACATCGGGACAGTATAATTCACCCCTCCACTTT. Its protein product is CASSTSGQYNSPLHF.